This TCR beta chain was found in a study of technical replicates of blood from a handful of donors. Repertoires were generated with immunoSEQ multiplex PCR, while TCRdb's copy carries only in-frame clones and drops some. The data contain 60,000 to 85,000 clones, around 94% of them singletons. The sequencing input was T cells isolated from PBMCs. This TCR was sampled from a human donor in good health.

The CDR3, as DNA: TGTGCCTGTCAGGTGGAAGTAGGTAGTGGCTACACCTTC. It specifies CACQVEVGSGYTF. The V call is TRBV6-1, the J call TRBJ1-2; D is unresolved. CDR1 and CDR2 (germline): MNHNS, SASEGT. Trimming pared 11 bases from V and 7 bases from J, leaving 20 bases between. CDR3 length: 13 amino acids.